In this sample, the clone carrying this T cell receptor (beta chain) turned up once. The antigen remains unidentified. This sample stems from a study of shared clonotypes between healthy human individuals. About the study: Participating donors consisted of a couple of women and a few men aged 18 to 49. Broader study findings: Naive subsets tended to show greater estimated richness than memory subsets.

The CDR3 extends over 12 amino acids. V trimming: 3 bases; J trimming: 7 bases; junction bases outside the gene matches: 2. Per germline, CDR1 SGDLS and CDR2 YYNGEE. Terminally differentiated effector memory CD45RA+ cells were excluded from the naive CD8 cells, which were CD45RO-negative and positively selected for CCR7. TCRdb's copy holds only in-frame clones and misses some; the assay was immunoSEQ multiplex PCR. The sample includes about 2.2 million clones, roughly 93% of them seen just once. V usage is TRBV9 and J usage is TRBJ1-2, with TRBD1 matching over 8 bases. This TCR derives from a man younger than 35 in good health. Some clones in this sample may be carry-over from other donors' samples. The sequenced sample was naive CD8+ T cells from PBMCs. DNA of the CDR3: TGTGCCAGCAGCGGAGGACAGGGTGGCTACACCTTC. The encoded protein is CASSGGQGGYTF.